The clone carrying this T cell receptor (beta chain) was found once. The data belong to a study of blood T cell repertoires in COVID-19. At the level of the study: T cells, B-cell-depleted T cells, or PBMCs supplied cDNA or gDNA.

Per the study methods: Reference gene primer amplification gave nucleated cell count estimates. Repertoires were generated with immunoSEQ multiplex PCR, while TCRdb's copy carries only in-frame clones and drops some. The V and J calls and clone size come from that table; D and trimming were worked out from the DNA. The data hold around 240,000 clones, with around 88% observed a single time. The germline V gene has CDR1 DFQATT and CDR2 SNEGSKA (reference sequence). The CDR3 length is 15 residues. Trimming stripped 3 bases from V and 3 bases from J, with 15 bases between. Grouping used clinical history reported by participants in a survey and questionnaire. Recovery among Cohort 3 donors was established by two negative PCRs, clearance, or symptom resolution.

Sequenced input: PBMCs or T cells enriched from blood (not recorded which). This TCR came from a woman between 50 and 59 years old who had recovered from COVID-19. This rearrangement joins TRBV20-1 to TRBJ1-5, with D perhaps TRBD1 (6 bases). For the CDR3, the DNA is TGCAGTGCTAGTTCGGTCAGGGGTACCAATCAGCCCCAGCATTTT. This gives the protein CSASSVRGTNQPQHF.